This passage covers 24 T cell receptor beta chains from one sample sequenced in a study of shared clonotypes between healthy human individuals. Measured with immunoSEQ multiplex PCR; TCRdb has only the in-frame clones, and not every one. The sample gives over 400,000 clones, over 70% of which show up once; more than 9.5% is in the top ten. The sample was PBMCs. The receptor set was obtained from a woman aged 35 to 49 in good health. Some clones in this sample may be carry-over from other donors' samples.

About this clone: This likely reflects a read error, since a far larger clone is one base away. V gene TRBV7-9 combines with J gene TRBJ1-4; TRBD1 agrees at 8 bases. The CDR3 has 18 amino acids. Per the germline V gene, CDR1 is SEHNR and CDR2 is FQNEAQ (reference sequence). The CDR3 DNA reads TGTGCCAGCACCAAGGGGAAAGCAGGGGGCGACCCGAATGAAATACTGTTTTTT. Amino acid sequence: CASTKGKAGGDPNEILFF.

This rearrangement joins TRBV18 to TRBJ1-2; D not certain. The V end lost 6 bases, the J end lost 1 base, and 15 bases lay between the germline ends. The CDR3 is 15 residues long. Germline lookup yields CDR1 KGHSH and CDR2 LQKENI. Here the CDR3 reads CASSGGRNINYGYTF. The CDR3 region has the DNA TGTGCCAGCTCGGGCGGGAGAAACATTAACTATGGCTACACCTTC. Supplemented by reference TRBV18 and TRBJ1-2, the full variable domain reads NAGVMQNPRHLVRRRGQEARLRCSPMKGHSHVYWYRQLPEEGLKFMVYLQKENIIDESGMPKERFSAEFPKEGPSILRIQQVVRGDSAAYFCASSGGRNINYGYTFGSGTRLTVV.

As to this clone: The likely explanation is a read error, given a far larger clone one base away. The same CDR3 can be traced to other DNA sequences in this sample. The V and J genes are TRBV5-1 and TRBJ2-7; 7 nucleotides align to TRBD2. This CDR3 is built from 14 residues. Losses at the gene ends were 8 bases for V and 4 bases for J; bases not matched to a gene: 12. Germline V gene lookup returns CDR1 SGHRS and CDR2 YFSETQ. The CDR3 nucleotides read TGCGCCAGTAGCGTCCCGTCTAGCGGATACGAGCAGTACTTC. Translated, it gives CASSVPSSGYEQYF.

The chain couples TRBV28 to TRBJ1-2, with D unresolved. Trimming took off 5 bases at V and 6 bases at J, with 16 bases between the two ends. Germline CDR1 is MDHEN and CDR2 is SYDVKM. The CDR3 has 14 amino acids. CDR3 loop: CASSIPEDGNGYTF. CDR3 DNA: TGTGCCAGCAGTATACCAGAGGATGGCAATGGCTACACCTTC.

The chain recombines TRBV5-8 with TRBJ1-2; weak D call: TRBD1 (5 bases). The germline V gene encodes CDR1 SGHTS and CDR2 YDEGEE. The length of the CDR3 is 17 residues. The V gene lost 4 bases and the J gene lost 2 bases, with 21 bases spanning the gap. CDR3 loop: CASSISGTPERNYGYTF. CDR3 nucleotide sequence: TGTGCCAGCAGCATCTCCGGGACCCCCGAGCGCAACTATGGCTACACCTTC.

The genes are TRBV5-4 and TRBJ2-7; 8 bases align to TRBD2. The CDR3 consists of 16 residues. V lost 3 bases, J lost 6 bases, and 14 bases stayed unmatched. Germline CDR1 SGHNT, CDR2 YYREEE (reference sequence). The CDR3 loop is CASSSFSGGKFGEQYF. The CDR3 bases are TGTGCCAGCAGCTCCTTCTCGGGGGGGAAGTTTGGCGAGCAGTACTTC.

In this sample, this clone turned up a few times. The chain has TRBV29-1 and TRBJ2-1; TRBD2 agrees at 10 bases. The CDR3 totals 14 residues. V dropped 7 bases and J dropped 5; count of bases not matched to a gene: 8. Germline V gene sequence: CDR1 SQVTM, CDR2 ANQGSEA. CDR3 amino acids: CSGFGTSGNNEQFF. Written as DNA, the CDR3 is TGCAGCGGCTTCGGTACTAGCGGGAACAATGAGCAGTTCTTC.

In its sample, this clone was seen once. The chain uses TRBV12-5 and TRBJ2-3, with TRBD1 identical over 10 bases. Germline CDR1 and CDR2: LGHNT and FRNRAP. The ends lost 6 bases at V and 6 bases at J; junction bases unmatched: 6. There are 14 residues in the CDR3. The CDR3 region is CASGRTGGQDTQYF. For the CDR3, the DNA is TGTGCTAGTGGGCGGACAGGGGGTCAGGATACGCAGTATTTT.

The DNA for the CDR3 is TGTGCCAGTAGTACTAGCGGGAAGAACACCGGGGAGCTGTTTTTT. Amino acids: CASSTSGKNTGELFF. J is TRBJ2-2 and V is TRBV19, with TRBD2 matching over 9 bases. There are 15 residues in the CDR3. In germline, CDR1 is LNHDA, CDR2 SQIVND (reference sequence). The V and J ends lost 4 bases and 1 base, in that order; junction bases with no gene match: 1.

The chain joins TRBV2 to TRBJ2-7; 10 bases line up with TRBD2. The CDR3 extends over 13 amino acids. Per the germline V gene, CDR1 is SNHLY and CDR2 is FYNNEI. Losses at the gene ends were 6 bases for V and 7 bases for J; bases not matched to a gene: 6. Here the CDR3 DNA reads TGTGCCAGCAGCCTAGCGGGAGTGGGAGAGCAGTACTTC. Protein product: CASSLAGVGEQYF.

The V and J genes are TRBV5-1 and TRBJ2-2, with D unclear. The CDR3 runs 14 residues. Germline assignment: CDR1 SGHRS and CDR2 YFSETQ. Trimming took 3 bases from V and 4 from J, leaving 10 bases between them. The CDR3 loop is CASSSILGTGELFF. In DNA, the CDR3 is TGCGCCAGCAGCTCTATTCTTGGCACCGGGGAGCTGTTTTTT.

The chain joins TRBV6-5 to TRBJ2-5; 15 bases agree with TRBD2. Germline CDR1 reads MNHEY; CDR2 reads SVGAGI. This CDR3 has 16 amino acids. The V gene end was trimmed by 4 bases and the J gene end by 3 bases; junction bases not matched to a gene: 3. As DNA, the CDR3 is TGTGCCAGCAGTTCGGGACTAGCGGGAGGAAAAGAGACCCAGTACTTC. Translation gives CASSSGLAGGKETQYF.

Comment on this clone: Since a much larger clone is just one base distant, this may be a read error. Other DNA sequences from this sample encode an identical CDR3 as well. The chain couples TRBV5-5 to TRBJ1-2; weak D call: TRBD1 (6 bases). Germline CDR1 SGHKS, CDR2 YYEKEE (reference sequence). There are 16 residues in the CDR3. V shed 4 bases and J shed 0 bases, with 16 bases lying between them. CDR3 region: CASSLRLGGANYGYTF. CDR3 bases: TGTGCCAGCAGCCTGCGGTTAGGGGGAGCTAACTATGGCTACACCTTC.

With regard to this clone: It is likely a read error: a sequence one base away is far more abundant. As the CDR3 is not closed by the conserved phenylalanine or tryptophan, this likely results from a read error. Additional DNA sequences in this sample encode the identical CDR3. The chain couples TRBV28 to TRBJ2-7, with D possibly being TRBD1 or TRBD2 (5 bases each). Trimming removed 6 bases at V and 0 bases at J, with 15 bases between. The CDR3 is made up of 15 amino acids. Germline V CDR1 and CDR2: MDHEN, SYDVKM. The CDR3 DNA follows: TGTGCCAGCAGCGGACGGGACGGAAGCTCCTACGAGCAGTACCTC. Translating gives CASSGRDGSSYEQYL.

Worth noting for this clone: A far larger clone is one nucleotide away, so this likely arose from a read error. CDR3 amino acids: CATSKSHATQSTKNIQYF. The CDR3 DNA follows: TGTGCCACCAGCAAAAGCCATGCTACACAATCTACCAAAAACATTCAGTACTTC. This chain links TRBV15 with TRBJ2-4, with no clear D. With 4 bases removed from V and 2 bases from J, the gap between germline ends came to 21 bases. The CDR3 totals 18 residues. CDR1 and CDR2 (germline): LNHNV, YYDKDF (reference sequence).

The chain recombines TRBV5-1 with TRBJ2-3, with D perhaps matching TRBD2 (5 bases). Trimming shortened V by 0 bases and J by 2 bases, and 7 bases separated the two germline ends. Germline CDR1 is SGHRS and CDR2 is YFSETQ. The CDR3 runs 14 residues. CDR3 sequence (DNA): TGCGCCAGCAGCTTGGAGGACTCCACAGATACGCAGTATTTT. It encodes CASSLEDSTDTQYF.

The V and J genes are TRBV11-2 and TRBJ2-1, with 11 bases aligning to TRBD2. V gave up 5 bases and J gave up 7 bases; unmatched junction bases: 10. Per germline, CDR1 SGHAT and CDR2 FQNNGV. This CDR3 comprises 16 residues. As DNA, the CDR3 is TGTGCCAGCAGCCCAATAGCGGGAGGGCTGTCGAATGAGCAGTTCTTC. Translation gives CASSPIAGGLSNEQFF.

The sample holds a few counts of this clone. A single base is all that separates this from a far larger clone, so a read error is likely. This rearrangement joins TRBV30 to TRBJ2-5; the match to TRBD2 covers 10 bases. The CDR3 sequence is 14 residues long. CDR1 is GTSNPN and CDR2 is SVGIG in the germline V gene (reference sequence). V trimming: 4 bases; J trimming: 9 bases; junction bases outside the gene matches: 11. CDR3 protein: CAWTSGSFQEAQYF. The CDR3 DNA sequence: TGTGCCTGGACTAGCGGGAGCTTTCAGGAGGCCCAGTACTTC.

The chain is built from TRBV11-2 and TRBJ1-1, with TRBD1 as a possible D gene (6 bases). The germline V gene encodes CDR1 SGHAT and CDR2 FQNNGV. V was cut by 5 bases and J by 3 bases, with 13 bases left in between. The CDR3 is 14 residues long. CDR3 DNA: TGTGCCAGCAGCATTTATAGGGGGGACACTGAAGCTTTCTTT. It encodes CASSIYRGDTEAFF.

The V gene is TRBV28, the J gene TRBJ2-7; D remains ambiguous. With 1 base removed from V and 7 bases from J, the gap between germline ends came to 8 bases. The CDR3 length is 12 residues. The germline V gene has CDR1 MDHEN and CDR2 SYDVKM. For the CDR3, the DNA is TGTGCCAGCAGTTTATCGACGCCTGAGCAGTACTTC. Encoded protein: CASSLSTPEQYF. Filled out from reference TRBV28 and TRBJ2-7, the complete variable domain reads DVKVTQSSRYLVKRTGEKVFLECVQDMDHENMFWYRQDPGLGLRLIYFSYDVKMKEKGDIPEGYSVSREKKERFSLILESASTNQTSMYLCASSLSTPEQYFGPGTRLTVT.

This clone came up a few times. This rearrangement joins TRBV7-2 to TRBJ1-5, with D tentatively TRBD1 (5 bases). CDR3 length equals 12 residues. The germline V gene has CDR1 SGHTA and CDR2 FQGNSA. V was shortened by 3 bases and J by 5 bases, with 5 bases between the two germline ends. Here the CDR3 reads CASSFRDQPQHF. CDR3 nucleotides: TGTGCCAGCAGCTTCAGGGATCAGCCCCAGCATTTT. The variable domain in full, with the rest retrieved from reference TRBV7-2 and TRBJ1-5, is GAGVSQSPSNKVTEKGKDVELRCDPISGHTALYWYRQSLGQGLEFLIYFQGNSAPDKSGLPSDRFSAERTGGSVSTLTIQRTQQEDSAVYLCASSFRDQPQHFGDGTRLSIL.

This rearrangement joins TRBV5-4 to TRBJ2-7; maybe TRBD1 (6 bases). The V gene's germline CDR1 is SGHNT and CDR2 YYREEE (reference sequence). Trimming cost V 4 bases and J 7 bases, with 15 bases left between them. The CDR3 runs to 13 residues. CDR3 sequence reads: CASSQGQRVEQYF. CDR3 nucleotides: TGTGCCAGCAGCCAAGGACAGCGAGTGGAGCAGTACTTC.

The V gene is TRBV9, the J gene TRBJ2-3; D ambiguous. Germline loops: CDR1 SGDLS, CDR2 YYNGEE. The CDR3 is 15 amino acids. Between the trimmed V and J ends, which lost 4 bases and 5 bases, there was a span of 17 bases. CDR3 sequence (DNA): TGTGCCAGCAGCACCCAGCCGGACGGGCTAGATACGCAGTATTTT. Protein: CASSTQPDGLDTQYF.

As concerns this clone: A read error likely explains this, since a far larger clone differs by one base. The V and J genes are TRBV19 and TRBJ2-2; 11 bases are a match to TRBD2. The trim removed 8 bases at V and 5 bases at J, leaving 4 bases unmatched. The CDR3 runs to 14 residues. Germline CDR1 and CDR2: LNHDA and SQIVND (reference sequence). CDR3 in DNA: TGTGCCAGTGGGCTAGCGGGAGGAACCGGGGAGCTGTTTTTT. This sequence encodes CASGLAGGTGELFF.